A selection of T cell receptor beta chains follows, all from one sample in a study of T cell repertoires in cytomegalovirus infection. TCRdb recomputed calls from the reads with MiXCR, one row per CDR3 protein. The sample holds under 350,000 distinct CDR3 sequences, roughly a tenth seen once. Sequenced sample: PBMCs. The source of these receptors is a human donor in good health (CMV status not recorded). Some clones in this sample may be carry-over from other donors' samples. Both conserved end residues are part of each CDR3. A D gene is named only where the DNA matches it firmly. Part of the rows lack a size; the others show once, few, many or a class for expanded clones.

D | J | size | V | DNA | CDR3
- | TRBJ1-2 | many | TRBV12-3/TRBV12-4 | TGTGCATCGGGCAGATCGGGCTATGGCTACACCTTC | CASGRSGYGYTF
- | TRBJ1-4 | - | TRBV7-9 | TGTGCCAGCAGCCTTAGAGGGGACAACTTTGCAACTAATGAAAAACTGTTTTTT | CASSLRGDNFATNEKLFF
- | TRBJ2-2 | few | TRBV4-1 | TGCGCCAGCAGCCAGGTCATCCGGGTCATCCCCACGGGACTGAGAACAGGCGGGGAGCTGTTTTTT | CASSQVIRVIPTGLRTGGELFF
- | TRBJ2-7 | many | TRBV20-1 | TGCAGTGCGTCAGCCCAGAAACTCACCTACGAGCAGTACTTC | CSASAQKLTYEQYF
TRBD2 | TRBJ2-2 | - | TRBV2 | TGTGCCAGCAGGCAGACTAGCGGGGGGACCAAGAGCACCGGGGAGCTGTTTTTT | CASRQTSGGTKSTGELFF
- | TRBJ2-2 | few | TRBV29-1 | TGCAGCGCTACCACGACACTAAACACCGGGGAGCTGTTTTTT | CSATTTLNTGELFF
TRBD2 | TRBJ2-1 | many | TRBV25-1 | TGTGCCAGCAGTGAATTTAGGACTAGGAATGAGCAGTTCTTC | CASSEFRTRNEQFF
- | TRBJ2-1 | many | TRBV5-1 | TGCGCCAGCAGGATAGGGCAGGGGAGGAACAATGAGCAGTTCTTC | CASRIGQGRNNEQFF
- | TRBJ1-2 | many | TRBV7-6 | TGTGCCAGCAGCTTAAGCAGCAGGGACTATGGCTACACCTTC | CASSLSSRDYGYTF
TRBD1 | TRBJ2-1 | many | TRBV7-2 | TGTGCCAGCAGGGAACAGGGGGCGGCCTACAATGAGCAGTTCTTC | CASREQGAAYNEQFF
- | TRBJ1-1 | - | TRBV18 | TGTGCCAGCTCAAAGGGGAACAGCGAAGCTTTCTTT | CASSKGNSEAFF
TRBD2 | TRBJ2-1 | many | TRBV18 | TGTGCCAGCACCGGACTAGCGGATTCGTACAATGAGCAGTTCTTC | CASTGLADSYNEQFF
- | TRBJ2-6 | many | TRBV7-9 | TGTGCCAGCAGCCGACGCTTCTCTGGGGCCAACGTCCTGACTTTC | CASSRRFSGANVLTF
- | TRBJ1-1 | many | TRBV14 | TGTGCCAGCAGCCAAGAGGTGGGAGTTAACACTGAAGCTTTCTTT | CASSQEVGVNTEAFF
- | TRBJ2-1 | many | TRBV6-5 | TGTGCCAGCAGTTACTCGGCAGAGTACAATGAGCAGTTCTTC | CASSYSAEYNEQFF
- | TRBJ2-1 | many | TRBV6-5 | TGTGCCAGCAGTTACTCCTCGCAGGGGCTACGACAGTTCTTC | CASSYSSQGLRQFF
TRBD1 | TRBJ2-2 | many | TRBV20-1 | TGCAGTGCTATGGGGACAGGGGACCCCGGGGAGCTGTTTTTT | CSAMGTGDPGELFF
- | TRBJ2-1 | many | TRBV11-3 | TGTGCCAGCAGCTTCGGGGGAAGCTCCTACAATGAGCAGTTCTTC | CASSFGGSSYNEQFF
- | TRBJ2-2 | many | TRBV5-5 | TGTGCCAGCAGCTGGTCCCCAGGGCTGCAGAAGAACACCGGGGAGCTGTTTTTT | CASSWSPGLQKNTGELFF
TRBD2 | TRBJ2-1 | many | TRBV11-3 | TGTGCCAGCAGCGAGCGGGGGCTCAATGAGCAGTTCTTC | CASSERGLNEQFF
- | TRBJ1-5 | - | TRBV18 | TGTGCCAGCTCCCTCGGGATAGGGGGTACCAATCAGCCCCAGCATTTT | CASSLGIGGTNQPQHF
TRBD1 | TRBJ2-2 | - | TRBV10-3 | TGTGCCATCAGGTTCGGACAGGTGAACACCGGGGAGCTGTTTTTT | CAIRFGQVNTGELFF
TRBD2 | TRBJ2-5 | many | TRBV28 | TGTGCCAGCAGTTTTCTTCGAACCGGGACTACTGGGGGGGAGACCCAGTACTTC | CASSFLRTGTTGGETQYF
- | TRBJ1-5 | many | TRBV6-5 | TGTGCCAGCAGTTACTCGATGGAGAATCAGCCCCAGCATTTT | CASSYSMENQPQHF
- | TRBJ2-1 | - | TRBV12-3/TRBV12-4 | TGTGCCAGAACCTTTACCCGAAATGAGCAGTTCTTC | CARTFTRNEQFF
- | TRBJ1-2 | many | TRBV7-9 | TGTGCCAGCAGCTCAGCGTACTATGGCTACACCTTC | CASSSAYYGYTF